One and the same sample provided the 11 T cell receptor beta chains below, sequenced in a study of T-cell reconstitution after alpha-beta-depleted transplantation in children. Preparation of the TCRbeta library involved a method that used unique molecular identifiers. TCRdb processed the PCR reads anew with MiXCR; each CDR3 protein has one entry. The table has 65,000 to 75,000 distinct CDR3 sequences, 4% to 5% seen once. The input for sequencing was PBMCs, mostly from graft donor cells, taken 180 days after TCRalphabeta/CD19-depleted stem cell transplant. These receptors all come from a boy less than two years old who had a stem cell transplant for acute myeloid leukemia, so the T cells may come from the graft donor.

This clonotype was found many times. The rearrangement joins TRBV7-2 to TRBJ2-5; 8 bases line up with TRBD1. The CDR3 totals 13 residues. The germline V gene encodes CDR1 SGHTA and CDR2 FQGNSA. The trim removed 5 bases at V and 5 bases at J, leaving 4 bases unmatched. The CDR3 nucleotides read TGTGCCAGCAGCAGGGACAGGCGGGAGACCCAGTACTTC. Translation: CASSRDRRETQYF.

The table lists this clonotype with many counts. The V gene is TRBV7-2, the J gene TRBJ1-2; D uncertain. V was trimmed by 4 bases and J by 5 bases, leaving 5 bases between them. This CDR3 has 11 residues. CDR1 is SGHTA and CDR2 is FQGNSA in the germline V gene. The CDR3 spells CASSSSYGYTF. In DNA, the CDR3 is TGTGCCAGCAGCTCCAGTTATGGCTACACCTTC.

Concerning this clonotype: At one of its ends the junction is not consistent with the germline gene, which may arise from a read error. The rearrangement joins TRBV5-7 to TRBJ1-1; no definite D call. TRBV5-7 is placed among ORFs of uncertain function. The CDR3 has 13 residues. The chain's CDR3 is CASRPGMNSEAFF. CDR3 DNA sequence: TGTGCCAGCCGCCCTGGGATGAACTCTGAAGCTTTCTTT.

This clonotype was recorded many times. This chain links TRBV4-3 with TRBJ2-7, with D perhaps matching TRBD1 (6 bases). Germline CDR1 is LGHNA and CDR2 is YSLEER. The V end lost 0 bases, the J end lost 4 bases, and 10 bases lay between the germline ends. CDR3 length: 14 amino acids. CDR3 sequence: CASSQDRDKYEQYF. The CDR3, as DNA: TGCGCCAGCAGCCAAGATCGGGACAAATACGAGCAGTACTTC.

This clonotype was detected many times. CDR3 sequence: CSASTGAYGYTF. The CDR3 bases are TGCAGTGCCTCGACAGGGGCCTATGGCTACACCTTC. The V gene is TRBV20-1, the J gene TRBJ1-2; TRBD1 aligns across 8 bases. The V gene's germline CDR1 is DFQATT and CDR2 SNEGSKA (reference sequence). V shed 6 bases, J shed 4 bases, and the junction held 4 bases outside the gene matches. The CDR3 sequence is 12 residues long.

This clonotype was seen repeatedly, ten times or more. This chain uses TRBV29-1 with TRBJ2-1; 8 nucleotides agree with TRBD1. The CDR3 runs to 13 residues. Germline CDR1 is SQVTM and CDR2 is ANQGSEA. Germline trimming cut 7 bases from V and 12 bases from J; bases unmatched to any gene: 14. The CDR3 protein is CSALPPGGRGQFF. The DNA of the CDR3 is TGCAGCGCCCTCCCCCCAGGGGGCCGGGGGCAGTTCTTC.

In this sample, this clonotype turned up many times. The V gene is TRBV20-1, the J gene TRBJ2-7, with D possibly TRBD1 on 5 matching bases. The CDR3 extends over 12 amino acids. Germline CDR1 is DFQATT and CDR2 is SNEGSKA (reference sequence). V was pared by 4 bases and J by 3 bases, with 10 bases between. CDR3 nucleotides: TGCAGTGCTACCGGACAACTCTACGAGCAGTACGTC. Its protein is CSATGQLYEQYV.

This clonotype was counted ten times or more. The J gene is TRBJ2-3, the V gene TRBV9; D is uncertain. The ends were cut back, 3 bases at V and 3 bases at J, with 5 bases in the middle. Germline lookup yields CDR1 SGDLS and CDR2 YYNGEE. The CDR3 extends over 12 amino acids. The CDR3 bases are TGTGCCAGCAGCGATTGGACAGATACGCAGTATTTT. The encoded protein is CASSDWTDTQYF.

The sample holds many counts of this clonotype. The V call is TRBV4-1, the J call TRBJ2-7; no definite D call. The germline V gene has CDR1 MGHRA and CDR2 YSYEKL. Trimming took off 0 bases at V and 2 bases at J, with 5 bases between the two ends. The CDR3 has 13 residues. The CDR3 is CASSQDATYEQYV. For the CDR3, the DNA is TGCGCCAGCAGCCAAGATGCTACCTACGAGCAGTACGTC.

This clonotype was recorded at least ten times. The chain carries TRBV5-1 and TRBJ2-3, with D possibly TRBD1 on 5 matching bases. V lost 0 bases, J lost 6 bases, and 11 bases lay in between. Germline CDR1 SGHRS, CDR2 YFSETQ. The CDR3 has 14 residues. The CDR3 DNA reads TGCGCCAGCAGCTTGGGAAAGGGGATGGATACGCAGTATTTT. This codes for CASSLGKGMDTQYF. Combining the CDR3 with reference TRBV5-1 and TRBJ2-3 gives the whole variable domain KAGVTQTPRYLIKTRGQQVTLSCSPISGHRSVSWYQQTPGQGLQFLFEYFSETQRNKGNFPGRFSGRQFSNSRSEMNVSTLELGDSALYLCASSLGKGMDTQYFGPGTRLTVL.

This clonotype was recorded many times. CDR3 sequence reads: CASSFVRRGGKETQYF. The CDR3 DNA reads as TGTGCCAGCAGTTTCGTCAGGCGCGGGGGGAAAGAGACCCAGTACTTC. The chain recombines TRBV12-3 or TRBV12-4 with TRBJ2-5, with TRBD2 identical over 8 bases. V lost 3 bases, J lost 3 bases, and 9 bases stayed unmatched. The length of the CDR3 is 16 residues.